This T cell receptor beta chain was captured in a study of blood T cell repertoires in COVID-19. This clone was picked up one time. The germline V and J ends were trimmed by 10 bases and 6 bases, with 27 bases remaining between them. The germline CDR1 and CDR2 sequences are LNHNV and YYDKDF (reference sequence). There are 16 residues in the CDR3. Per the original methods: Estimation of nucleated cell counts was performed using reference gene primer amplification. Clones were sequenced by immunoSEQ multiplex PCR, and TCRdb holds only the in-frame ones, with some missing. V and J calls and clone size are copied from that table; D and trimming were computed from the DNA. The sample lists some 170,000 clones; more than 65% were seen once.

The rearrangement joins TRBV15 to TRBJ1-1, with D maybe TRBD1 (6 bases). The sequencing sample was made of PBMCs or T cells enriched from blood (not recorded which). The TCR sequence derives from a man between 50 and 59 years old who had recovered from COVID-19. CDR3 coding DNA: TGTGCCAGCCGACGGGATCGGGGGGCTTCTTCTGCTGAAGCTTTCTTT. Translating it yields CASRRDRGASSAEAFF.